The entry below describes one T cell receptor beta chain. The record originates from a study of blood T cell repertoires in COVID-19. The wider study: Donors in the United States, Italy and Spain gave samples during acute or convalescent COVID-19.

Enrollees, about 18 to 89 years old, lived in 24 US areas. The study assigned cohorts using participant-reported clinical history. With 5 bases clipped from V and 5 bases from J, the junction kept 6 bases outside the gene matches. CDR1 is SEHNR, CDR2 FQNEAQ, per germline (reference sequence). This CDR3 contains 14 residues. Per the study methods: Amplification of reference gene primers was used by the study to estimate nucleated cell counts. TCRdb keeps only in-frame clones here, not all; method: immunoSEQ multiplex PCR. That table supplies the V and J calls and clone size; D and trimming were determined from the DNA. The sample holds about 270,000 clones; around 89% are singletons and the top ten take approximately 4%.

The chain combines TRBV7-9 with TRBJ1-5, with 7 positions matching TRBD1. This TCR derives from a woman under 40 with acute COVID-19. Specimen: PBMCs or T cells enriched from blood (not recorded which). CDR3 sequence: CASSLGGEYQPQHF. CDR3 bases: TGTGCCAGCAGCCTAGGGGGCGAGTATCAGCCCCAGCATTTT.